The clone carrying this TCR beta chain was observed a handful of times. The antigen is unknown. A CD45RO/CCR7/CD25/CD127/CD95/CD27 panel sorted naive, central memory, regulatory and stem cell-like memory CD4+ cells. Every sorted population was more than 95% pure. Reverse transcribing all isolated RNA meant expressed TCRB transcripts were sequenced. Produced via immunoSEQ multiplex PCR; TCRdb's table is partial and in-frame only. Found here are under 350,000 clones, around 24% of them singletons; the top ten hold more than 0.009%. The data originate from a study of beta chain features in type 1 diabetes. Study conclusions and caveats: Lower insertion and higher deletion counts appeared at VDJ junctions in type 1 diabetes patients. Type 1 diabetes patients had TCRB CDR3s that were shorter (moderately but significantly so) in all four CD4+ subsets.

The ends were cut back, 2 bases at V and 3 bases at J, with 11 bases in the middle. The CDR3 has 15 amino acids. Germline-derived CDR1 and CDR2 are LNHNV and YYDKDF (reference sequence). Sequenced material: naive CD4+ T cells from blood. The chain recombines TRBV15 with TRBJ1-5; tentatively, D is TRBD1 (6 bases). The sequence was collected from a woman aged 25 to 39 with type 1 diabetes. CDR3 region: CATSRLAGDNQPQHF. The CDR3 bases are TGTGCCACCAGCAGACTCGCAGGGGACAATCAGCCCCAGCATTTT.